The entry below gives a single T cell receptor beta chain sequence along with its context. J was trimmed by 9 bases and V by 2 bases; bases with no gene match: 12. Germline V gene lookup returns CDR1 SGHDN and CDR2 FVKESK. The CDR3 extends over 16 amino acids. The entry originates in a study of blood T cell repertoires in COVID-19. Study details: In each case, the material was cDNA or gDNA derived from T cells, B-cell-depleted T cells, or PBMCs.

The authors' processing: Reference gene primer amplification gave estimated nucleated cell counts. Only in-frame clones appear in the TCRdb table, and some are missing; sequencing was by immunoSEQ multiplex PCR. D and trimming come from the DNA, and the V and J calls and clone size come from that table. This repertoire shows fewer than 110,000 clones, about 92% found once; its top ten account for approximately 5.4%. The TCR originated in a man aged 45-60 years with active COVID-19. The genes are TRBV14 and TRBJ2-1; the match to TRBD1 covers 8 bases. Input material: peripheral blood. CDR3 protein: CASSQSSGGSSGEQFF. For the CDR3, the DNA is TGTGCCAGCAGCCAAAGTTCAGGGGGCTCTTCTGGTGAGCAGTTCTTC. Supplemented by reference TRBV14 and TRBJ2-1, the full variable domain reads EAGVTQFPSHSVIEKGQTVTLRCDPISGHDNLYWYRRVMGKEIKFLLHFVKESKQDESGMPNNRFLAERTGGTYSTLKVQPAELEDSGVYFCASSQSSGGSSGEQFFGPGTRLTVL.